This T cell receptor beta chain emerged from a study of spatial heterogeneity in lung cancer. Time point in this sample: sample taken at primary tumor resection. One entry per CDR3 protein results from TCRdb running MiXCR on the 5' RACE reads. The sample shows 4,900 or so distinct CDR3 sequences, around 8% of them seen only once. Study-wide results and caveats: Estimation of coverage gave values of approximately 6.8% for alpha and around 14% for beta chains in tumor T cells. Higher tumor mutation counts went along with higher counts of expanded intratumoral alpha and beta TCRs.

This clonotype is termed medium-sized. Its antigen is as yet unknown. The germline CDR1 and CDR2 sequences are SGHKS and YYEKEE (reference sequence). This CDR3 has 16 residues. V lost 4 bases and J 0 bases, leaving 16 bases between the germline ends. Source: lung tumor tissue, taken at surgery. The V gene is TRBV5-5, the J gene TRBJ1-1; possible D gene TRBD1, 6 bases. This TCR came from a female donor with early-stage non-small cell lung cancer. The CDR3 DNA reads as TGTGCCAGCAGCCGGGGACAATTACCGTTGAACACTGAAGCTTTCTTT. It yields the protein CASSRGQLPLNTEAFF.